A selection of T cell receptor beta chains follows, all from one sample in a study of T cells in Graves' hyperthyroidism and ophthalmopathy. In TCRdb, the multiplex PCR reads were re-called with MiXCR into one record per CDR3 protein. This table has 400,000 to 600,000 distinct CDR3 sequences, less than 25% appearing once. The sequencing input was blood. The receptors derive from a man aged 18 to 29 with Graves' hyperthyroidism. Both conserved end residues are part of each CDR3. The order of the fields is J gene, D gene, clone size, V gene, CDR3 protein, CDR3 DNA. The D gene is left open where the match is weak. Not all rows give a size; the values are once, few, many and, for expanded clones, a class.

TRBJ1-1,-,-,TRBV15,CATSLIQGSDTEAFF,TGTGCCACCAGCCTCATCCAGGGCTCCGACACTGAAGCTTTCTTT
TRBJ2-5,TRBD1,many,TRBV12-3/TRBV12-4,CASSFGPGTGEETQYF,TGTGCCAGCAGTTTTGGACCCGGGACAGGGGAAGAGACCCAGTACTTC
TRBJ2-7,-,many,TRBV6-1,CASSEGKGLYEQYF,TGTGCCAGCAGTGAAGGAAAGGGGCTCTACGAGCAGTACTTC
TRBJ2-3,TRBD1,many,TRBV6-1,CASTDRGPTDTQYF,TGTGCCAGCACGGACAGGGGGCCGACAGATACGCAGTATTTT
TRBJ1-2,-,-,TRBV20-1,CSARARVQDHKGYTF,TGCAGTGCTAGAGCTCGGGTACAGGACCATAAGGGCTACACCTTC
TRBJ2-5,-,few,TRBV12-3/TRBV12-4,CASSFLGEGGETQYF,TGTGCCAGCAGTTTTTTAGGGGAGGGGGGAGAGACCCAGTACTTC
TRBJ2-5,TRBD1,many,TRBV11-2,CASSLDRAGGAETQYF,TGTGCCAGCAGCTTAGATAGGGCAGGGGGCGCGGAGACCCAGTACTTC
TRBJ1-2,-,many,TRBV7-9,CASYGTLGGYTF,TGTGCCAGCTACGGGACCCTTGGCGGCTACACCTTC
TRBJ2-5,-,-,TRBV11-2,CASSLVGGEGTQYF,TGTGCCAGCAGCTTAGTAGGGGGGGAGGGGACCCAGTACTTC
TRBJ1-2,TRBD1,-,TRBV20-1,CSVKQATGGTYNYGYTF,TGCAGTGTCAAGCAGGCCACAGGGGGCACATATAACTATGGCTACACCTTC
TRBJ1-2,-,-,TRBV20-1,CSANESGDGYTF,TGCAGTGCTAACGAATCAGGGGATGGCTACACCTTC